The 11 T cell receptor beta chains reported below all come from one sample, sequenced in a study of T cells after yellow fever vaccination. TCRdb reprocessed the 5' RACE reads with MiXCR, giving one entry per CDR3 protein. The sample carries fewer than 450,000 distinct CDR3 sequences, approximately 8% recorded once. The sample was PBMCs, taken roughly seven weeks after the first yellow fever vaccination. The receptors here all came from a man in his late teens or twenties who received the YFV17D yellow fever vaccine.

The chain uses TRBV5-1 and TRBJ1-6, with D perhaps matching TRBD1 (5 bases). The CDR3 runs to 15 residues. V was clipped by 0 bases and J by 7 bases, with 11 bases between them. Per the germline V gene, CDR1 is SGHRS and CDR2 is YFSETQ. This CDR3 is CASSLERGQNSPLHF. In DNA form, the CDR3 reads TGCGCCAGCAGCTTGGAGAGGGGTCAGAATTCACCCCTCCACTTT.

A note on this clonotype: A read error may account for a junction end that differs from germline. CDR3 nucleotide sequence: TGTGCCAGCTGCCAACACCGGGACAGGACTCGTAATGAGCAGTTCTTC. This codes for CASCQHRDRTRNEQFF. The chain has TRBV14 and TRBJ2-1; 8 positions agree with TRBD1. The CDR3 consists of 16 residues. CDR1 and CDR2 from the germline V gene are SGHDN and FVKESK.

The chain carries TRBV5-1 and TRBJ2-7; 8 bases map to TRBD2. The germline V gene encodes CDR1 SGHRS and CDR2 YFSETQ. The junction had 7 bases not matched to a gene; V was cut back by 0 bases and J by 5 bases. The CDR3 is made up of 15 amino acids. The CDR3 reads CASSLAVGTRDEQYF. CDR3 in DNA: TGCGCCAGCAGCTTGGCTGTGGGGACTAGGGACGAGCAGTACTTC.

This clonotype turned up a few times. The chain employs TRBV6-5 and TRBJ2-3, with D hard to call. With 2 bases removed from V and 2 bases from J, the gap between germline ends came to 8 bases. This CDR3 contains 14 residues. Germline assignment: CDR1 MNHEY and CDR2 SVGAGI. The DNA of the CDR3 is TGTGCCAGCAGTTACAGGGAACCCACAGATACGCAGTATTTT. Translation gives CASSYREPTDTQYF.

The chain joins TRBV7-9 to TRBJ2-1, with D possibly being TRBD1 (5 bases). CDR3 size: 14 residues. The germline CDR1 and CDR2 sequences are SEHNR and FQNEAQ (reference sequence). Trimming removed 1 base from V and 6 bases from J, with 10 bases in between. CDR3 amino acids: CASSLVLDTNEQFF. DNA of the CDR3: TGTGCCAGCAGCTTAGTTCTGGACACCAATGAGCAGTTCTTC.

The sample holds a few counts of this clonotype. The rearrangement joins TRBV7-2 to TRBJ2-5; D possibly corresponds to TRBD2 (6 bases). The CDR3 extends over 17 amino acids. V dropped 5 bases and J dropped 4 bases, with 23 bases sitting between them. From germline, CDR1 is SGHTA and CDR2 FQGNSA. Here the CDR3 reads CASSPRLRKAGGETQYF. In DNA, the CDR3 is TGTGCCAGCAGCCCCCGGTTGCGGAAAGCGGGCGGAGAGACCCAGTACTTC.

This clonotype was observed at least ten times. This sequence joins TRBV12-3 or TRBV12-4 and TRBJ1-2; no clear D. The CDR3 runs 13 residues. V was pared by 2 bases and J by 4 bases, with 8 bases between. The CDR3 DNA reads as TGTGCCAGCAGTTTACTGGCCTTCTATGGCTACACCTTC. It yields the protein CASSLLAFYGYTF.

This clonotype was picked up a small number of times. The rearrangement uses TRBV5-1 and TRBJ2-1; 13 bases line up with TRBD2. V shed 3 bases, J shed 8 bases, and the junction held 5 bases outside the gene matches. The CDR3 consists of 15 residues. In germline, CDR1 is SGHRS, CDR2 YFSETQ. The CDR3 DNA sequence: TGCGCCAGCAGCTGGAGCGGACTAGCGGGGGATGAGCAGTTCTTC. Amino acid sequence: CASSWSGLAGDEQFF.

Here the CDR3 DNA reads TGTGCCAGCAGTGAGGGACACCATAGCAATCAGCCCCAGCATTTT. This gives the protein CASSEGHHSNQPQHF. V and J are TRBV6-7 and TRBJ1-5; tentative D call: TRBD1 (6 bases). TRBV6-7 is treated as an ORF (open reading frame) with a function not yet certain. This CDR3 has 15 residues. Trimming took off 5 bases at V and 0 bases at J, with 11 bases between the two ends.

This clonotype came up many times. V gene TRBV4-3 combines with J gene TRBJ2-3; D possibly corresponds to TRBD2 (5 bases). Trimming stripped 4 bases from V and 0 bases from J, with 11 bases between. The CDR3 sequence is 15 residues long. Germline-derived CDR1 and CDR2 are LGHNA and YSLEER. This chain's CDR3 is CASSLEGMSTDTQYF. The CDR3, as DNA: TGCGCCAGCAGCCTAGAGGGCATGAGCACAGATACGCAGTATTTT.

This clonotype was seen a few times. The chain combines TRBV6-5 with TRBJ2-5, with a tentative D call TRBD1 (6 bases). The CDR3 is 16 residues long. The germline V gene encodes CDR1 MNHEY and CDR2 SVGAGI. The V end lost 4 bases, the J end lost 4 bases, and 19 bases lay between the germline ends. The CDR3 is CASSSAFVRGTETQYF. In DNA form, the CDR3 reads TGTGCCAGCAGTTCTGCGTTTGTGAGGGGGACAGAGACCCAGTACTTC.